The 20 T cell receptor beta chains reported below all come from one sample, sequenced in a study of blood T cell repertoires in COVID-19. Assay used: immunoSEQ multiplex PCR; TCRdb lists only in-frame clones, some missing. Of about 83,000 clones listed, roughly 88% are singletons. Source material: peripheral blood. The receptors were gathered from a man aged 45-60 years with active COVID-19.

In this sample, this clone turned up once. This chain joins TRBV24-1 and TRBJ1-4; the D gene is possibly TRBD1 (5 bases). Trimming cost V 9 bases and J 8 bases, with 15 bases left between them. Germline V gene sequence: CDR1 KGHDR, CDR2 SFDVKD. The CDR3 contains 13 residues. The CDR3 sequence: CATQGGPDEKLFF. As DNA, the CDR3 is TGTGCCACCCAGGGAGGGCCAGACGAAAAACTGTTTTTT.

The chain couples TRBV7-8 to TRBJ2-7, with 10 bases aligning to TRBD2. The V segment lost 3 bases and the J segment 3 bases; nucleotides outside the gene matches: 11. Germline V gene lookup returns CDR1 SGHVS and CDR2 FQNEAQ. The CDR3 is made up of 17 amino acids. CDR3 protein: CASSLRLAGASGYEQYF. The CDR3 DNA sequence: TGTGCCAGCAGCTTGCGGCTAGCGGGGGCCTCGGGCTACGAGCAGTACTTC.

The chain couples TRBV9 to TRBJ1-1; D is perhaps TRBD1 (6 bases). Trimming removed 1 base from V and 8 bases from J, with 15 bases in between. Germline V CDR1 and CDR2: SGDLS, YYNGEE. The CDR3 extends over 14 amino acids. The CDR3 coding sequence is TGTGCCAGCAGCGTATCTTTCGGGACATCAGAAGCTTTCTTT. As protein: CASSVSFGTSEAFF.

The CDR3 DNA sequence: TGCGCCAGCAGCCAAGATAGAGGACTAGCGGTCCTCTACGAGCAGTACTTC. Amino acids: CASSQDRGLAVLYEQYF. V gene TRBV4-1 combines with J gene TRBJ2-7, with 10 bases matching TRBD2. This CDR3 has 17 residues. Germline V gene sequence: CDR1 MGHRA, CDR2 YSYEKL. V was pared by 0 bases and J by 3 bases, with 8 bases of the junction left unmatched.

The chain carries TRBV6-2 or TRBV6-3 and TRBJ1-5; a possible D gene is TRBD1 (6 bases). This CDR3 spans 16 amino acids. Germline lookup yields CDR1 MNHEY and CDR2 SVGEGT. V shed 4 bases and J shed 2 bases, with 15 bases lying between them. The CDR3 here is CASSSRQVEGNQPQHF. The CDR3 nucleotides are TGTGCCAGCAGTTCCAGACAGGTTGAAGGCAATCAGCCCCAGCATTTT.

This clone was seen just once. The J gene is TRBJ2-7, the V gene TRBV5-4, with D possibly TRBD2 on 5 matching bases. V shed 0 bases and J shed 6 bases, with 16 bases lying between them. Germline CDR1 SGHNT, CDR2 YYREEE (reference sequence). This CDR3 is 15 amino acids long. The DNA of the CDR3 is TGTGCCAGCAGCTTGGACGGACTCTTACGGGGCGAGCAGTACTTC. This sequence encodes CASSLDGLLRGEQYF.

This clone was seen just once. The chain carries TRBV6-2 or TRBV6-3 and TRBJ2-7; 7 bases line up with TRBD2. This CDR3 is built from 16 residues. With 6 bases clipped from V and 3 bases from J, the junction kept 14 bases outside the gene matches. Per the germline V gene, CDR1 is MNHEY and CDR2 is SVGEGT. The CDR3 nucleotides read TGTGCCAGCAGCCAATATCGGACCGGGACTAACTACGAGCAGTACTTC. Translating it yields CASSQYRTGTNYEQYF.

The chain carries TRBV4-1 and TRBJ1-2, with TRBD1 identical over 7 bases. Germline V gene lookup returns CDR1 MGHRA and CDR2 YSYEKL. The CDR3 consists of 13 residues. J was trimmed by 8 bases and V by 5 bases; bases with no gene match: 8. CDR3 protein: CASSNGTAKGYTF. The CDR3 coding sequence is TGCGCCAGCAGCAACGGGACAGCGAAGGGCTACACCTTC.

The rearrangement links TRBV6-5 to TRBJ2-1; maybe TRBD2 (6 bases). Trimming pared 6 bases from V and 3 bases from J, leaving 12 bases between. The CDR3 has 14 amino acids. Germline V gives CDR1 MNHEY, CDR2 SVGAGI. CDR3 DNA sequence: TGTGCCAGCAGACCACCGGGACTCTACAATGAGCAGTTCTTC. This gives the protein CASRPPGLYNEQFF.

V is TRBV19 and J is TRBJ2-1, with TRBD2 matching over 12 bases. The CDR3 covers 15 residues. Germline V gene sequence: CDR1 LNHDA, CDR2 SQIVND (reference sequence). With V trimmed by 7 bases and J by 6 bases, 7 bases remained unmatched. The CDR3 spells CASTSLAGGFNEQFF. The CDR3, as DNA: TGTGCCAGTACCTCGCTAGCGGGAGGGTTCAATGAGCAGTTCTTC.

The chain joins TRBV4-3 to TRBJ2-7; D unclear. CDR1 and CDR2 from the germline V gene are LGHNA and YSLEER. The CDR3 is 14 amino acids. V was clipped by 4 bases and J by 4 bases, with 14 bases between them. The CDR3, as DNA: TGCGCCAGCAGCCCGCGACCGAGGAGTTACGAGCAGTACTTC. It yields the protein CASSPRPRSYEQYF.

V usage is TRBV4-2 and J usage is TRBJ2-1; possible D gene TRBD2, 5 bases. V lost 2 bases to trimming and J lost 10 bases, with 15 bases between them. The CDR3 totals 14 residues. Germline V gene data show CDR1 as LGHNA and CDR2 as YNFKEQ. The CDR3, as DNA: TGTGCCAGCAGCCAAATGTGGGAGACGGTGGAGCAGTTCTTC. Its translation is CASSQMWETVEQFF.

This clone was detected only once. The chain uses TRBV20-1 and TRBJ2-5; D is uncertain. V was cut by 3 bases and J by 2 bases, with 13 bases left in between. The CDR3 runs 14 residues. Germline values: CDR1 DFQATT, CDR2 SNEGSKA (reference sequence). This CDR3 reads CSASHPQLQETQYF. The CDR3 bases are TGCAGTGCTAGTCATCCACAACTACAAGAGACCCAGTACTTC.

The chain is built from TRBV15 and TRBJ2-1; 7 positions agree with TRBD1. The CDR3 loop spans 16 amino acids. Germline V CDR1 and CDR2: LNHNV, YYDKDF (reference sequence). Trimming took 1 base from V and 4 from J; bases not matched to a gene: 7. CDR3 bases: TGTGCCACCAGCAGAGTGAGCCGCAGGGGGTACAATGAGCAGTTCTTC. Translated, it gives CATSRVSRRGYNEQFF. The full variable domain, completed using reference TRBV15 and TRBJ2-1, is DAMVIQNPRYQVTQFGKPVTLSCSQTLNHNVMYWYQQKSSQAPKLLFHYYDKDFNNEADTPDNFQSRRPNTSFCFLDIRSPGLGDTAMYLCATSRVSRRGYNEQFFGPGTRLTVL.

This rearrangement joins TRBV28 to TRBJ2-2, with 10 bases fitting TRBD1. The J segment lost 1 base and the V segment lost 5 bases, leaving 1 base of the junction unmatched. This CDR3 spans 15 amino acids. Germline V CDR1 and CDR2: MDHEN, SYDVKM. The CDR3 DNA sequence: TGTGCCAGCAGTCGGGACAGGGGGAACACCGGGGAGCTGTTTTTT. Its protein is CASSRDRGNTGELFF.

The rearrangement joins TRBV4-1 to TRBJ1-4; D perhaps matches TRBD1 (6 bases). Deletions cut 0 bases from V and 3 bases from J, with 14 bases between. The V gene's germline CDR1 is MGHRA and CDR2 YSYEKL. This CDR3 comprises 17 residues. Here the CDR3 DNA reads TGCGCCAGCAGCCAAGAGAATCGGGGGGCTGCTAATGAAAAACTGTTTTTT. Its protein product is CASSQENRGAANEKLFF.

CDR3 DNA: TGTGCCAGCAGCCAAGATCTAGGTGGCCTTAGCACAGATACGCAGTATTTT. Protein: CASSQDLGGLSTDTQYF. This chain connects TRBV14 to TRBJ2-3, with D uncertain. The CDR3 loop spans 17 amino acids. V lost 0 bases to trimming and J lost 0 bases, with 13 bases between them. Germline CDR1 and CDR2: SGHDN and FVKESK.

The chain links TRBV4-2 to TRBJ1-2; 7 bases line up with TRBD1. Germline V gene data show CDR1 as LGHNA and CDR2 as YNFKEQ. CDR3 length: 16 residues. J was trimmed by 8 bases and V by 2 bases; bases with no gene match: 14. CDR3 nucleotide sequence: TGTGCCAGCAGCCAAATCCGGACAGGAAATCCCCTGGGCTACACCTTC. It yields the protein CASSQIRTGNPLGYTF.

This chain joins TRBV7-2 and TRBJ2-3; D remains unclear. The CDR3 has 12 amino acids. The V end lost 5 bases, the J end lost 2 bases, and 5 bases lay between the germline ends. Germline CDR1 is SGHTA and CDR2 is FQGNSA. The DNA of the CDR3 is TGTGCCAGCAGCCCCTACACAGATACGCAGTATTTT. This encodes CASSPYTDTQYF. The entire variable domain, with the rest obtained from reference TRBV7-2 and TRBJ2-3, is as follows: GAGVSQSPSNKVTEKGKDVELRCDPISGHTALYWYRQSLGQGLEFLIYFQGNSAPDKSGLPSDRFSAERTGGSVSTLTIQRTQQEDSAVYLCASSPYTDTQYFGPGTRLTVL.

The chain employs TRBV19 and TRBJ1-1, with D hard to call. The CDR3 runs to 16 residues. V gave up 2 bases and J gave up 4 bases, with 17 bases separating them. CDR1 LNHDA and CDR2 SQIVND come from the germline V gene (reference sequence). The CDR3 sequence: CASSITGSLKGTEAFF. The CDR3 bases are TGTGCCAGTAGTATAACGGGGTCCCTGAAGGGCACTGAAGCTTTCTTT.